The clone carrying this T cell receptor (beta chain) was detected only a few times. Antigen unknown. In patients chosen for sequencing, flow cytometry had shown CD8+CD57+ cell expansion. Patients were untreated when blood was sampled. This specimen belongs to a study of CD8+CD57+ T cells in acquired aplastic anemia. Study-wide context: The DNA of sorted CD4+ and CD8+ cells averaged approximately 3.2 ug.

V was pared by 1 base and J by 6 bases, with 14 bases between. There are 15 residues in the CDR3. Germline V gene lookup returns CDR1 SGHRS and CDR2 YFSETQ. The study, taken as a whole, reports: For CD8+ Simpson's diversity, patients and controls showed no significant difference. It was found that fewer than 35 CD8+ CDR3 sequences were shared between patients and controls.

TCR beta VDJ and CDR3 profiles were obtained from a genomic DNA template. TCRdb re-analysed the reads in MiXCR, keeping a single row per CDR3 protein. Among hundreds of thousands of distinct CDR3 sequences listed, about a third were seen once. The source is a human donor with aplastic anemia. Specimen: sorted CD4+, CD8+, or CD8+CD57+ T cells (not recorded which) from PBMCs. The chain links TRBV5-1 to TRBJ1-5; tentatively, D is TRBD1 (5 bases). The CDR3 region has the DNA TGCGCCAGCAGCTTGTTAGGGGATCTGGGTCAGCCCCAGCATTTT. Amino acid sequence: CASSLLGDLGQPQHF.